This T cell receptor (beta chain) derives from a study of blood T cells in healthy people across ages. Notes on the study in general: Roughly linearly, TCR beta diversity per million T cells fell as age increased. What prevented conclusive comparison of naive and antigen-experienced cells was that PBMCs were unsorted.

V was shortened by 4 bases and J by 6 bases, with 6 bases between the two germline ends. CDR1 ENHRY and CDR2 SYGVKD come from the germline V gene. CDR3 size: 12 residues. Regarding this clonotype: The antigen is not known.

Alongside a J-beta primer mix, a sample-barcoded 5' primer served in a second PCR lasting roughly 7 to 11 cycles. Through a template-switch adaptor with 12 random nucleotides, each cDNA molecule received a tag. TCRdb passed the 5' RACE reads through MiXCR, listing each CDR3 protein once. The top ten hold 20% to 30% of the sample, which has roughly 730,000 distinct CDR3 sequences, approximately 60% seen once. Each sample used at least 6.5 million PBMCs. This clonotype was obtained from a man aged 35 to 55 in good health. The sample consisted of blood. V usage is TRBV10-3 and J usage is TRBJ2-2, with D uncertain. The CDR3 loop is CAISGGSGELFF. The CDR3 DNA is TGTGCCATCAGTGGAGGCTCCGGGGAGCTGTTTTTT.